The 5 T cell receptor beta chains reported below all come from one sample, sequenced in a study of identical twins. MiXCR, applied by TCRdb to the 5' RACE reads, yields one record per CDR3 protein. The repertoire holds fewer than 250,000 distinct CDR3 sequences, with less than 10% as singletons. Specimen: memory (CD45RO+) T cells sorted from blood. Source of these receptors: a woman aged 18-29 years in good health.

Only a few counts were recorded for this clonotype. The CDR3 spells CASTWGTGNTEAFF. For the CDR3, the DNA is TGCGCCAGCACCTGGGGGACAGGGAACACTGAAGCTTTCTTT. The rearrangement joins TRBV5-1 to TRBJ1-1, with 8 bases aligning to TRBD1. V shed 6 bases, J shed 1 base, and the junction held 5 bases outside the gene matches. CDR3 length equals 14 residues. Germline CDR1 is SGHRS and CDR2 is YFSETQ.

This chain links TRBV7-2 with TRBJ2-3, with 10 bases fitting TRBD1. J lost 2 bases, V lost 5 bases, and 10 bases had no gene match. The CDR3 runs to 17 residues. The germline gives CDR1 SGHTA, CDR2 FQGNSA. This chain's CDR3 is CASSPADRGRPTDTQYF. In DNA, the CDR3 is TGTGCCAGCAGCCCGGCTGACAGGGGGCGGCCCACAGATACGCAGTATTTT.

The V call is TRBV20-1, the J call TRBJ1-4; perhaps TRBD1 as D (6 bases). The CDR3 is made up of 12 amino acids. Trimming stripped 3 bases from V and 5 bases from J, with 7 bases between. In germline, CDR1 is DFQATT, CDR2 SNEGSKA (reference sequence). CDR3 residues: CSARRGNEKLFF. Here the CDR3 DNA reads TGCAGTGCTAGGAGGGGGAATGAAAAACTGTTTTTT.

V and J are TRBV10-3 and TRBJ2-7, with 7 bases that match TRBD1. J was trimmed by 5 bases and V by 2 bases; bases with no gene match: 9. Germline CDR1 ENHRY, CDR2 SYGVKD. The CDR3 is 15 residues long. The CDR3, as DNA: TGTGCCATCAGTGAGCCAAAGCGGCAGGGGGACGAGCAGTACTTC. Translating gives CAISEPKRQGDEQYF.

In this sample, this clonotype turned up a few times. The CDR3 DNA sequence: TGTGCCAGCGCCCGGGACAGCTATCTCCCTTATGGCTACACCTTC. This translates into CASARDSYLPYGYTF. The genes are TRBV27 and TRBJ1-2; the match to TRBD1 covers 7 bases. CDR1 is MNHEY, CDR2 SMNVEV, per germline (reference sequence). J was trimmed by 5 bases and V by 8 bases; bases with no gene match: 14. The CDR3 sequence is 15 residues long.